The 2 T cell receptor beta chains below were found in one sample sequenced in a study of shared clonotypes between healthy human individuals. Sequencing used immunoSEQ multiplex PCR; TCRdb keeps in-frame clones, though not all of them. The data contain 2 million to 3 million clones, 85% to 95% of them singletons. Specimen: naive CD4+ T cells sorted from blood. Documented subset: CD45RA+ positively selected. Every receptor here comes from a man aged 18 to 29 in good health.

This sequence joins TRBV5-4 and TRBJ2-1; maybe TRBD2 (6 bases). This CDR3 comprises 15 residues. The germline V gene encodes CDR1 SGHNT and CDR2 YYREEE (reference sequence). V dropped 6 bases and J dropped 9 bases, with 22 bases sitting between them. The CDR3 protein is CASTSGGAGRGEQFF. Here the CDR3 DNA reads TGTGCCAGCACCAGTGGCGGGGCAGGCCGCGGTGAGCAGTTCTTC. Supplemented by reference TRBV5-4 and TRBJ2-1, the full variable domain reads ETGVTQSPTHLIKTRGQQVTLRCSSQSGHNTVSWYQQALGQGPQFIFQYYREEENGRGNFPPRFSGLQFPNYSSELNVNALELDDSALYLCASTSGGAGRGEQFFGPGTRLTVL.

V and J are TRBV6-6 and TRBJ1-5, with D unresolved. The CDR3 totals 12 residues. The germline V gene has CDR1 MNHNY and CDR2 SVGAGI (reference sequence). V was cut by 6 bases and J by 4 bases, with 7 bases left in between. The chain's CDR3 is CASSPNNQPQHF. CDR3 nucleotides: TGTGCCAGCAGCCCAAATAATCAGCCCCAGCATTTT.